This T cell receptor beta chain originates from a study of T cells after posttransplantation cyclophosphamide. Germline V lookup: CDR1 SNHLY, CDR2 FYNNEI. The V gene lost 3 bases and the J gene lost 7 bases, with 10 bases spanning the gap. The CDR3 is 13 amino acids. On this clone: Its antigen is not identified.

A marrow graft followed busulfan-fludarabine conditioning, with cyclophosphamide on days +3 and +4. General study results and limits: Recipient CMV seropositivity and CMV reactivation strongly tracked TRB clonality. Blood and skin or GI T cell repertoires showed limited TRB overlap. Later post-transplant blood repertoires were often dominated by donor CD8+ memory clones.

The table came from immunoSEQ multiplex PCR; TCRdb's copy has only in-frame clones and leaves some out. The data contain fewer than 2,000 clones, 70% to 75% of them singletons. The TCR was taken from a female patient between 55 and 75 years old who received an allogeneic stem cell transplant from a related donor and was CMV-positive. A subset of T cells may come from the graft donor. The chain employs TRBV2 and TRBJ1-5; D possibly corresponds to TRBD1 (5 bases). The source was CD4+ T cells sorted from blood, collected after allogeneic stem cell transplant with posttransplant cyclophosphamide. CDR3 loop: CASSEYRNQPQHF. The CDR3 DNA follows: TGTGCCAGCAGTGAGTACAGGAACCAGCCCCAGCATTTT.